What follows is one T cell receptor beta chain and its context. The antigen is undetermined. Assay: immunoSEQ multiplex PCR; the TCRdb copy retains only in-frame clones and omits some. The sample has around 69,000 clones; over 75% are singletons. The sample belongs to a study of OX40 agonist ivuxolimab in advanced cancers. The overall study: Administration of intravenous ivuxolimab to patients occurred every 2 weeks at 0.01 to 10 mg/kg. Study findings and constraints: Nonresponders, in some cases, also had low normalized T-cell clonal expansion.

The source is an adult with an advanced solid tumor such as melanoma, head and neck, liver or kidney cancer. Specimen: CD4+ or CD8+ T cells sorted from blood, collected in a trial of the OX40 agonist ivuxolimab.

CDR3 protein: CASMLAGSHGEQYF. Here the CDR3 DNA reads TGTGCCAGTATGCTAGCGGGGAGCCACGGCGAGCAGTACTTC. The genes are TRBV19 and TRBJ2-7, with TRBD2 identical over 9 bases. Trimming removed 7 bases from V and 6 bases from J; junction bases left unmatched: 10. Germline V gene sequence: CDR1 LNHDA, CDR2 SQIVND (reference sequence). The CDR3 length is 14 residues.